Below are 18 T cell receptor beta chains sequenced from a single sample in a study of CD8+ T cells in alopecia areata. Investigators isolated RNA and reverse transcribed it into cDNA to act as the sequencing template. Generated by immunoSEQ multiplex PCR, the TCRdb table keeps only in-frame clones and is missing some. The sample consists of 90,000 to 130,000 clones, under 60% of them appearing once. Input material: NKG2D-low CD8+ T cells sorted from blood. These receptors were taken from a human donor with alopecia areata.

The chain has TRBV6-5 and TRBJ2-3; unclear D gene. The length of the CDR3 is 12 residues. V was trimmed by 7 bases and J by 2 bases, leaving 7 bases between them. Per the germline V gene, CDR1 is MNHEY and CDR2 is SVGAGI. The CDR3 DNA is TGTGCCAGCAAGGGCTACACAGATACGCAGTATTTT. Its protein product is CASKGYTDTQYF.

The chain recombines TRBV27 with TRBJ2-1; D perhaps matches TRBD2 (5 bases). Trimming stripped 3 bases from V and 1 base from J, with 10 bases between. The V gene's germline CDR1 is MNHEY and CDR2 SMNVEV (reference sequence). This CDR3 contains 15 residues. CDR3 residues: CASSFAGWSYNEQFF. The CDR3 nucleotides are TGTGCCAGCAGTTTTGCGGGCTGGTCCTACAATGAGCAGTTCTTC.

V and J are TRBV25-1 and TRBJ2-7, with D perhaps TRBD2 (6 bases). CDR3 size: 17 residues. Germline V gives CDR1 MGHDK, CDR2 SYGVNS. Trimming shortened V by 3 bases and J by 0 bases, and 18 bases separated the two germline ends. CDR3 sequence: CASSEVARDLPSYEQYF. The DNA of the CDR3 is TGTGCCAGCAGTGAGGTTGCCAGGGACTTACCCTCCTACGAGCAGTACTTC.

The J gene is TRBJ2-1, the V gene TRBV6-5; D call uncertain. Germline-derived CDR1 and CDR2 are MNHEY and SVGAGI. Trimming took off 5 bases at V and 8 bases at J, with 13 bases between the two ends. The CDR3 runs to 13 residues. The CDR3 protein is CASSQPWSDEQFF. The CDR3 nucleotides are TGTGCCAGCAGTCAACCCTGGTCGGATGAGCAGTTCTTC.

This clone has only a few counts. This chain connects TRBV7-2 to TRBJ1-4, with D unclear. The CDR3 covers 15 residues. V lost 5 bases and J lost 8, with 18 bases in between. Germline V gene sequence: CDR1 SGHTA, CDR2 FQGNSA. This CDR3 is CASSAGATNGEKLFF. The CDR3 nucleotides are TGTGCCAGCAGCGCCGGTGCGACAAACGGGGAAAAACTGTTTTTT.

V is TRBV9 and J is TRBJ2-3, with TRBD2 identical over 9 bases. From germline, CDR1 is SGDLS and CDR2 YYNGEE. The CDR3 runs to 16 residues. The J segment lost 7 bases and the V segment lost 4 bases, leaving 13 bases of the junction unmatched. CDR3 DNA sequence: TGTGCCAGCAGCCCCCAGGTTAGCGGGAGTTTAAATACGCAGTATTTT. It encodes CASSPQVSGSLNTQYF.

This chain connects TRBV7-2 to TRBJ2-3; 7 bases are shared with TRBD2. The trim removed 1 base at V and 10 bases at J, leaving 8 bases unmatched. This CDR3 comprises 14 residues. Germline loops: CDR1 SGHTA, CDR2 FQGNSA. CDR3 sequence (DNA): TGTGCCAGCAGCTTAGAGGAGTGGGAGGGCCCGCAGTATTTT. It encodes CASSLEEWEGPQYF.

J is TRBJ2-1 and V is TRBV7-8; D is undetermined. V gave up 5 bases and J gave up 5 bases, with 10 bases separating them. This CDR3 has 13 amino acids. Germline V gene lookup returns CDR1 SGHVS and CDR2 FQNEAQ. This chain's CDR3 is CASSPRIDNEQFF. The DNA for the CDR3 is TGTGCCAGCAGCCCTAGGATCGACAATGAGCAGTTCTTC.

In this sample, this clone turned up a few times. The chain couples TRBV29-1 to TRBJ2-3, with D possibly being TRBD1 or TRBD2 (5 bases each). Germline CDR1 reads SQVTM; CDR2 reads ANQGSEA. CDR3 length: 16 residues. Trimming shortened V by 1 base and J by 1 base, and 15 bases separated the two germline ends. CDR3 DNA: TGCAGCGTTGAAGCGGGGCTGTCGGGACGCACAGATACGCAGTATTTT. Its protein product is CSVEAGLSGRTDTQYF.

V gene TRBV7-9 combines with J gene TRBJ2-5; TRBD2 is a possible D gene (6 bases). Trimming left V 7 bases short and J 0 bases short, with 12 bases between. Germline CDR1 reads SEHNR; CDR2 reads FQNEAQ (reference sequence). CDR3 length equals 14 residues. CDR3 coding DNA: TGTGCCAGCACAGGACGGAGGGACCAAGAGACCCAGTACTTC. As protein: CASTGRRDQETQYF.

The CDR3 DNA follows: TGTGCCAGCAGTTTTGGGACAGGGCACATCGAGCAGTACTTC. Its translation is CASSFGTGHIEQYF. The J gene is TRBJ2-7, the V gene TRBV27; 9 nucleotides line up with TRBD1. CDR3 size: 14 residues. CDR1 and CDR2 from the germline V gene are MNHEY and SMNVEV (reference sequence). The ends lost 3 bases at V and 6 bases at J; junction bases unmatched: 6.

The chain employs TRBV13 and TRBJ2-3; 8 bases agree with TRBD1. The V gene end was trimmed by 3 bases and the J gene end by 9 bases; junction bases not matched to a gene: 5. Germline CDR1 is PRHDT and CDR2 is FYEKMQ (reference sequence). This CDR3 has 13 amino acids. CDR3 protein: CASSLGTGGTQYF. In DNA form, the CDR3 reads TGTGCCAGCAGCTTGGGAACAGGGGGGACGCAGTATTTT.

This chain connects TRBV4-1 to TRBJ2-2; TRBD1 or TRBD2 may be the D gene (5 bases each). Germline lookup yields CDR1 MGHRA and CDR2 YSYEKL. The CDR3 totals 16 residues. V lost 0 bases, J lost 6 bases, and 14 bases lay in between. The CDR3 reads CASSQDWAGTAGELFF. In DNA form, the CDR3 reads TGCGCCAGCAGCCAAGATTGGGCAGGGACGGCCGGGGAGCTGTTTTTT.

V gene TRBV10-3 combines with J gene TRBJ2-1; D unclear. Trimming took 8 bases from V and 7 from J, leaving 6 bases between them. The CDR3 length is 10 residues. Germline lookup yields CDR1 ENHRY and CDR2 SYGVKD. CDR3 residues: CAIGENEQFF. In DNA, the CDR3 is TGTGCCATCGGAGAGAATGAGCAGTTCTTC.

The CDR3 loop is CSVEDVLRGKIRTTYGYTF. In DNA, the CDR3 is TGCAGCGTTGAAGATGTCCTCAGGGGGAAAATTCGAACCACCTATGGCTACACCTTC. The rearrangement joins TRBV29-1 to TRBJ1-2; 7 nucleotides line up with TRBD1. V was clipped by 0 bases and J by 4 bases; unmatched bases: 20. CDR1 and CDR2 (germline): SQVTM, ANQGSEA. CDR3 size: 19 residues.

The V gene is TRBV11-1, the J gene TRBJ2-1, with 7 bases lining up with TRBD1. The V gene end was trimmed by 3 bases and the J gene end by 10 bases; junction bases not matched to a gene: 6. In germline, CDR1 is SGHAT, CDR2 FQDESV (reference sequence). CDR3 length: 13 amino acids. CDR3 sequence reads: CASSFGRGREQFF. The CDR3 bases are TGTGCCAGCAGCTTCGGTAGGGGGCGAGAGCAGTTCTTC.

The CDR3 DNA follows: TGTGCCAGCAGTTTACCCCATAGCGGGGCTAACCAAGAGACCCAGTACTTC. It specifies CASSLPHSGANQETQYF. The gene calls are TRBV28 and TRBJ2-5; 8 nucleotides align to TRBD2. This CDR3 spans 17 amino acids. V shed 2 bases, J shed 0 bases, and the junction held 8 bases outside the gene matches. CDR1 and CDR2 from the germline V gene are MDHEN and SYDVKM.

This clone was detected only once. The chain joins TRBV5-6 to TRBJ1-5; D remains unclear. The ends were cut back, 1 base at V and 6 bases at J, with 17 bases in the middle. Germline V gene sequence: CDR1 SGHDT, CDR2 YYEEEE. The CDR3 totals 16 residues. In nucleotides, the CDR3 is TGTGCCAGCAGCTTGTGGGGAACCCAAAGGACTCAGCCCCAGCATTTT. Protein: CASSLWGTQRTQPQHF.